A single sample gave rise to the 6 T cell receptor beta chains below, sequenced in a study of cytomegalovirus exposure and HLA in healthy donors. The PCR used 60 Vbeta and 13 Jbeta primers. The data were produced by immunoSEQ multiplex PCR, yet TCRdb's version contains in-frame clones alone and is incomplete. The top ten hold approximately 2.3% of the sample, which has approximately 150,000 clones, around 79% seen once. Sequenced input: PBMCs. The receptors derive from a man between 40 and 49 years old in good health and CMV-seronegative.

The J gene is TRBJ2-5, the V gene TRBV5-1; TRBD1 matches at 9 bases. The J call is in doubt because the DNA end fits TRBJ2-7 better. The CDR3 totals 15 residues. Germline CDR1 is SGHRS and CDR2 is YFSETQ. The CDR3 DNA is TGCGCCAGCAGCTTCACCGGGACAGGGTACGACGAGCAGTACTTC. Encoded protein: CASSFTGTGYDEQYF.

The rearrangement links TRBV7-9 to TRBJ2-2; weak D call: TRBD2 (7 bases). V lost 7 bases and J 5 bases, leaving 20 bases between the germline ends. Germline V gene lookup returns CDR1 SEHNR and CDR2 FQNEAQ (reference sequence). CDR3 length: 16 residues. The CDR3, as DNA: TGTGCCAGCACCCCCCTGCCAGCGGGACAAACCGGGGAGCTGTTTTTT. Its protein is CASTPLPAGQTGELFF.

The CDR3 DNA reads TGTGCCAGCAGTTTGCAGGGACAGGGGAGAAATGAGCAGTTCTTC. Amino acid sequence: CASSLQGQGRNEQFF. The rearrangement links TRBV28 to TRBJ2-1; 10 bases match TRBD1. This CDR3 region has 15 residues. V shed 3 bases and J 7 bases; nucleotides not matched to a gene: 6. Germline CDR1 reads MDHEN; CDR2 reads SYDVKM.

CDR3 nucleotide sequence: TGTGCCAGCTCACCAGTACAAGAGACCCAGTACTTC. Translation gives CASSPVQETQYF. V usage is TRBV18 and J usage is TRBJ2-5, with D hard to call. The CDR3 is 12 residues long. The ends were cut back, 2 bases at V and 2 bases at J, with 3 bases in the middle. Germline V gene sequence: CDR1 KGHSH, CDR2 LQKENI.

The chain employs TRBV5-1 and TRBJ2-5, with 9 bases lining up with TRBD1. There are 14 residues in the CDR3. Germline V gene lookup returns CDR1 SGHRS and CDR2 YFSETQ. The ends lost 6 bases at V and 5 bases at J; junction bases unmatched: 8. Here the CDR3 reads CASNRDRVGETQYF. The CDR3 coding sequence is TGCGCCAGCAATAGGGACAGGGTCGGGGAGACCCAGTACTTC. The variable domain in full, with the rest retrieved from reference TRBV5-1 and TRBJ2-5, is KAGVTQTPRYLIKTRGQQVTLSCSPISGHRSVSWYQQTPGQGLQFLFEYFSETQRNKGNFPGRFSGRQFSNSRSEMNVSTLELGDSALYLCASNRDRVGETQYFGPGTRLLVL.

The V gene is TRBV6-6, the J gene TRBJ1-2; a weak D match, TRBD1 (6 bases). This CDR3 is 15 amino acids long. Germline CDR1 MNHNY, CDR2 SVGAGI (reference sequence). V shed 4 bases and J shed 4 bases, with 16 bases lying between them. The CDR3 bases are TGTGCCAGCAGTTTTTCTTCGGACAGTTCCTATGGCTACACCTTC. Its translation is CASSFSSDSSYGYTF.